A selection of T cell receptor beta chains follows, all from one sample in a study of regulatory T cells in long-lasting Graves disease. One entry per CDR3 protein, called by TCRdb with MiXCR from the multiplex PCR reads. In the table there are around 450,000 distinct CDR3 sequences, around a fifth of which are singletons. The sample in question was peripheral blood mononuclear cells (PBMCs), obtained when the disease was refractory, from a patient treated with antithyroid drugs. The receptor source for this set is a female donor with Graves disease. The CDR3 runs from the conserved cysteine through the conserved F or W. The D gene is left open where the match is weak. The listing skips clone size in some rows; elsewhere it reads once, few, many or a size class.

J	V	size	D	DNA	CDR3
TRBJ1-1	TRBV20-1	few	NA	TGCAGTGCCGGGGGGAGAGGTCGAACTGAAGCTTTCTTT	CSAGGRGRTEAFF
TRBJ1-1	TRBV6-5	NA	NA	TGTGCCAGCAGTTACCTGGAGATTGGGGTAGCTTTCTTT	CASSYLEIGVAFF
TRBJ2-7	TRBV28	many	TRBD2	TGTGCCGGAACTAGCGGGAGGGGCGAGCAGTACTTC	CAGTSGRGEQYF
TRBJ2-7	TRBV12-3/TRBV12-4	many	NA	TGTGCCAGCAGTTTAGGGTCGTACGTTGGCGAGCAGTACTTC	CASSLGSYVGEQYF
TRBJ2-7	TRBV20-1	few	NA	TGCAGTGCGAAAATCGGGGGGCCCTCCTACGAGCAGTACTTC	CSAKIGGPSYEQYF
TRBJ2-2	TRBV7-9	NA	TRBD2	TGTGCCACCAGGGAGCGGGAGGGCCTCACCGGGGAGCTGTTTTTT	CATREREGLTGELFF
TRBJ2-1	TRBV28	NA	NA	TGTGCCAGCAGTCCACAACCTTGGAGCGGATACAATGAGCAGTTCTTC	CASSPQPWSGYNEQFF
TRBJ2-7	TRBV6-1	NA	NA	TGTGCCAGCAGTCCAGGTCCTATCAGCTCCTACGAGCAGTACTTC	CASSPGPISSYEQYF
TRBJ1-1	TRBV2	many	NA	TGTGCCAGCACCGAGGGAGGGATGAACACTGAAGCTTTCTTT	CASTEGGMNTEAFF
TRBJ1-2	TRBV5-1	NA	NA	TGCGCCAGCAGCTTGGAGGCGGTACAGGTCTATGGCTACACCTTC	CASSLEAVQVYGYTF
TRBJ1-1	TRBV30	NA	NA	TGTGCCTGGAGTGGTTGGAGTTCGGTGAACACTGAAGCTTTCTTT	CAWSGWSSVNTEAFF
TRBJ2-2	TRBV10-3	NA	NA	TGTGCCATCACCGGAGGACGGGCGGGCACCGGGGAGCTGTTTTTT	CAITGGRAGTGELFF
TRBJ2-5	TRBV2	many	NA	TGTGCCAGCAGGGACCACATGAAGACCCAGTACTTC	CASRDHMKTQYF
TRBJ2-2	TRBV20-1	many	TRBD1	TGCAGTGCTACCCGACAGGGGAACACCGGGGAGCTGTTTTTT	CSATRQGNTGELFF
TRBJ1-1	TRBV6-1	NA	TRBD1	TGTGCCAGCAGTCCATCAACAGGGGTCACTGAAGCTTTCTTT	CASSPSTGVTEAFF
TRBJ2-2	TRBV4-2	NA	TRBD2	TGTGCCAGCAGCCTCTACGGGACTAGCGGCGGGGAGCTGTTTTTT	CASSLYGTSGGELFF
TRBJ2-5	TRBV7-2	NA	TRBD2	TGTGCCAGCAGCACCCCGGGGCTAGCGGGCCAAGAGACCCAGTACTTC	CASSTPGLAGQETQYF
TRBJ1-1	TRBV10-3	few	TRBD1	TGTGCCATCAGTGACCACCACAGGGGTATGAACACTGAAGCTTTCTTT	CAISDHHRGMNTEAFF
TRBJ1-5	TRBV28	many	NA	TGTGCCAGCAGTTCTGGGTCAGAACCCCATTTT	CASSSGSEPHF
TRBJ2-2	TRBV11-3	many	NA	TGTGCCAGCAGTGACTACATGAACACCGGGGAGCTGTTTTTT	CASSDYMNTGELFF
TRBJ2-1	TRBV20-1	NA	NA	TGCAGTGCTAGAGATTCTAGCGAGGGATACAATGAGCAGTTCTTC	CSARDSSEGYNEQFF
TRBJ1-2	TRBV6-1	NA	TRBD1	TGTGCCACCAGGATGGGACAGTTATATGGCTACACCTTC	CATRMGQLYGYTF
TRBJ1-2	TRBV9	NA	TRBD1	TGTGCCAGCAGCTCGGGACAGGGCAGAGCCTATGGCTACACCTTC	CASSSGQGRAYGYTF
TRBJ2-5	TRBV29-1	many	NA	TGCAGCGTTGAAGAGGGTTCCCAAGAGACCCAGTACTTC	CSVEEGSQETQYF
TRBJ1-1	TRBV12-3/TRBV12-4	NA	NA	TGTGCCAACAGTTTTTCCTCCAGGGGACCGAACACTGAAGCTTTCTTT	CANSFSSRGPNTEAFF
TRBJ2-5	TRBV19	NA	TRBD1	TGTGCCAGTAAACTGACAGGGGGAGCGGAGACCCAGTACTTC	CASKLTGGAETQYF
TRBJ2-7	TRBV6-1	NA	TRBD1	TGTGCCAGCAGCTACGGGACAGCAGCACAATACGAGCAGTACTTC	CASSYGTAAQYEQYF
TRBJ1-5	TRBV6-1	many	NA	TGTGCCAGCAGTGAAGTGGTCGTATTCGCCAATCAGCCCCAGCATTTT	CASSEVVVFANQPQHF
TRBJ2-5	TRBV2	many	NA	TGTGCCAGCAGGGGCGGGACAGCCCAAGAGACCCAGTACTTC	CASRGGTAQETQYF
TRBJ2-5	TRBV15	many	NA	TGTGCCACCAGCAGACCGTGGGAGACCCAGTACTTC	CATSRPWETQYF
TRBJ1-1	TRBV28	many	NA	TGTGCCAGCAGTGCCGGATGGGGGAACACTGAAGCTTTCTTT	CASSAGWGNTEAFF
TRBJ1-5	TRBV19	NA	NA	TGTGCCGGGGGGGGGGTCCTGGAGAGGCCCCAGCATTTT	CAGGGVLERPQHF
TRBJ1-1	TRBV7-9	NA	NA	TGTGCCAGCGTTCAGGGGAACACTGAAGCTTTCTTT	CASVQGNTEAFF
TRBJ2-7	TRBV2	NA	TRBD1	TGTGCCAGCAAATACGGGACAGGGGACGAGCAGTACTTC	CASKYGTGDEQYF
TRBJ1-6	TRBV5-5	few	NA	TGTGCCAGCAGGAATATCGGGAATTCACCCCTCCACTTT	CASRNIGNSPLHF
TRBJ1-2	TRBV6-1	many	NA	TGTGCCAGCAGTGAACCAGGGTTCACACGCTATGGCTACACCTTC	CASSEPGFTRYGYTF
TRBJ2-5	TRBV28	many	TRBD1	TGTGCCAGCAGTTGGACAGGGGCCTTGCAAGAGACCCAGTACTTC	CASSWTGALQETQYF
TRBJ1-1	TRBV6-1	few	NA	TGTGCCGGCGAGAGAATGAACACTGAAGCTTTCTTT	CAGERMNTEAFF
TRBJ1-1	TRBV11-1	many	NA	TGTGCCAGCAGCTTACTACGGCGGAACACTGAAGCTTTCTTT	CASSLLRRNTEAFF
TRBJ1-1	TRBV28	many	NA	TGTGCCAGCAGTTTACGCTCGGAGGATTTTGAAGCTTTCTTT	CASSLRSEDFEAFF
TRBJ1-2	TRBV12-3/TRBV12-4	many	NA	TGTGCCAGCAGTTTGCCGGGGTGGTTTGGCTACACCTTC	CASSLPGWFGYTF
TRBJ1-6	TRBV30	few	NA	TGTGCCTGGGGTTTGGGTCTCGACAATTCACCCCTCCACTTT	CAWGLGLDNSPLHF
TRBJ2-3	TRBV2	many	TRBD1	TGTGCCAGCAGTTCTGACAGGGCTCGAGATACGCAGTATTTT	CASSSDRARDTQYF
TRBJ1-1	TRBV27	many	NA	TGTGCCAGCAGCCCCTTCCCCTTCAACAGGGTCACTGAAGCTTTCTTT	CASSPFPFNRVTEAFF
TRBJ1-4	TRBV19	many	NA	TGTGCCAGTAAACATAATGAAAAACTGTTTTTT	CASKHNEKLFF
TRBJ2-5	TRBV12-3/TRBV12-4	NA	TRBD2	TGTGCCAGCAGTTTAGGAATAGCGGGAGAGGAGACCCAGTACTTC	CASSLGIAGEETQYF
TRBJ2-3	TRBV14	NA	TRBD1	TGTGCCAGCAGCCGCGAATTCGGACAGGGTACAGATACGCAGTATTTT	CASSREFGQGTDTQYF
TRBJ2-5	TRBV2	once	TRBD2	TGTGCCAGCAATGGCGGGGGGAAGCAAGAGACCCAGTACTTC	CASNGGGKQETQYF
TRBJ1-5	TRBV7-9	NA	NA	TGTGCCAGCAGCCTGGACGGAGCTGCTCAGCCCCAGCATTTT	CASSLDGAAQPQHF
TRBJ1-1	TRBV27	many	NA	TGTGCCAGCAGCCCGGGACGCGTGAACACTGAAGCTTTCTTT	CASSPGRVNTEAFF
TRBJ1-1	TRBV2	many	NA	TGTGCCAGCAGTGAACGGGAGGGCACTGAAGCTTTCTTT	CASSEREGTEAFF